Shown below are 3 T cell receptor beta chains from a single sample sequenced in a study of post-analysis software for immune sequencing data. Their target antigens are unknown. Study-wide results and limits: In patients, about 5 TRBV segments were more frequent than in controls, with TRBV5-6, TRBV5-1 and TRBV20-1 among them.

Each TCR beta cDNA library carried unique molecular identifiers. TCRdb processed the PCR reads anew with MiXCR; each CDR3 protein has one entry. Of roughly 800,000 distinct CDR3 sequences listed, about 32% are singletons. The sequencing input was blood. These receptors originate from a girl between 10 and 17 years old with multiple sclerosis.

The V and J genes are TRBV4-3 and TRBJ2-7; no clear D. Germline V gives CDR1 LGHNA, CDR2 YSLEER. Trimming removed 0 bases from V and 7 bases from J, with 19 bases in between. The CDR3 has 16 residues. CDR3 loop: CASSQDGLVSFGEQYF. The DNA of the CDR3 is TGCGCCAGCAGCCAAGATGGTCTGGTTTCATTCGGAGAGCAGTACTTC.

The V call is TRBV7-9, the J call TRBJ2-7; 7 bases line up with TRBD2. From germline, CDR1 is SEHNR and CDR2 FQNEAQ (reference sequence). The V gene end was trimmed by 10 bases and the J gene end by 0 bases; junction bases not matched to a gene: 6. CDR3 size: 13 residues. CDR3 DNA: TGTGCCAACCTCGGGGACTACTCCTACGAGCAGTACTTC. It translates to CANLGDYSYEQYF.

The chain combines TRBV3-1 with TRBJ1-1; the match to TRBD1 covers 7 bases. Trimming removed 1 base from V and 13 bases from J; junction bases left unmatched: 15. Looked up from germline, CDR1 is LGHDT and CDR2 is YNNKEL (reference sequence). This CDR3 is 15 amino acids long. CDR3 coding DNA: TGTGCCAGCAGCCAAGGACTATCAAGACAGGGAAGAGATTTCTTT. Translated: CASSQGLSRQGRDFF.